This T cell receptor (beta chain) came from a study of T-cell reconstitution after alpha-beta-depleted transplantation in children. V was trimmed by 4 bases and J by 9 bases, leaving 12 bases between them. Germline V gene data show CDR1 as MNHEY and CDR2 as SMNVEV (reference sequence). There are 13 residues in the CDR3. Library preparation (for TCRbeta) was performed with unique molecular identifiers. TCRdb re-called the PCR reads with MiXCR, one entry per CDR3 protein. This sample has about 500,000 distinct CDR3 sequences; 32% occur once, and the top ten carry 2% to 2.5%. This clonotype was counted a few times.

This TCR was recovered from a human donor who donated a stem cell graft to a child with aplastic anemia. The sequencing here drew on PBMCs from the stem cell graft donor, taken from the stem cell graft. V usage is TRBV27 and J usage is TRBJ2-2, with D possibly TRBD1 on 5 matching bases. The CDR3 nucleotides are TGTGCCAGCAGTTGGGGCACAACTCGGGAGCTGTTTTTT. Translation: CASSWGTTRELFF.